These 23 T cell receptor beta chains were sequenced from one sample in a study of tumor-infiltrating lymphocytes in primary liver carcinoma. Unsorted whole blood yielded blood RNA, and germline DNA was extracted as well. The input was 450 to 500 ng total RNA; TCR beta cDNA was made from it with a constant-region primer. Three nested multiplex PCR rounds, a slightly modified ARM-PCR method, built the TCR beta libraries. A C-beta reverse primer and TRBV1-TRBV30 forward primers served in each of the first two PCR rounds, at about 9 cycles apiece. From the multiplex PCR reads, TCRdb called clonotypes with MiXCR, one entry per CDR3 protein. This sample has approximately 300,000 distinct CDR3 sequences; over 55% occur once, and the top ten carry 9%. Sequences were obtained from peripheral blood. The origin of the receptors is a middle-aged man with primary liver carcinoma and hepatitis B virus infection.

V usage is TRBV28 and J usage is TRBJ2-4; D possibly matches TRBD1 or TRBD2 (6 bases each). This CDR3 spans 13 amino acids. Germline V CDR1 and CDR2: MDHEN, SYDVKM. The ends were cut back, 6 bases at V and 7 bases at J, with 13 bases in the middle. The CDR3 region has the DNA TGTGCCAGCAGCCTTCAGGGGAGGAACATTCAGTACTTC. Protein sequence: CASSLQGRNIQYF.

This clonotype occurred once. At one end the junction does not follow the germline gene, possibly because of a read error. This sequence joins TRBV12-3 or TRBV12-4 and TRBJ2-2, with TRBD2 identical over 12 bases. This CDR3 region has 16 residues. In DNA form, the CDR3 reads TGTGCCAGCAGTCCCCGACTAGCGGGAGAACACCGGGGAGCTGTTTTT. Protein: CASSPRLAGEHRGAVF.

This chain uses TRBV28 with TRBJ1-5, with D possibly TRBD1 on 5 matching bases. Germline V gene lookup returns CDR1 MDHEN and CDR2 SYDVKM. The V end lost 5 bases, the J end lost 10 bases, and 30 bases lay between the germline ends. The CDR3 consists of 18 residues. CDR3: CASSTDLLPGLINRPQHF. The CDR3 DNA reads TGTGCCAGCAGTACCGATCTTCTTCCGGGACTGATCAATCGACCCCAGCATTTT.

V and J are TRBV5-4 and TRBJ2-7; D unresolved. The V and J ends lost 4 bases and 4 bases respectively, with 15 bases between them. This CDR3 has 14 residues. Germline CDR1 and CDR2: SGHNT and YYREEE (reference sequence). CDR3 sequence reads: CASSGKAGKYEQYF. CDR3 nucleotide sequence: TGTGCCAGCAGCGGAAAGGCAGGAAAGTACGAGCAGTACTTC.

About this clonotype: Compared with germline, one end of the junction differs, possibly owing to a read error. This chain joins TRBV5-1 and TRBJ1-1; TRBD1 matches 12 bases. Germline CDR1 reads SGHRS; CDR2 reads YFSETQ. The CDR3 spans 17 residues. Here the CDR3 reads CASSLGGTGGMNTEAFF. The CDR3 DNA reads as TGCGCCAGTAGCTTGGGCGGGACAGGGGGCATGAACACTGAAGCTTTCTTT.

Points on this clonotype: A much bigger clone sits one base away, suggesting this may be a read error. The chain links TRBV7-8 to TRBJ1-6, with TRBD1 as a possible D gene (5 bases). The V gene's germline CDR1 is SGHVS and CDR2 FQNEAQ. The CDR3 is made up of 13 amino acids. The CDR3 DNA reads TGTGCCAGCAGCCCGCCGGGGGTGTCACCCCCCCACTTT. Translated, it gives CASSPPGVSPPHF.

This clonotype was seen ten or more times. The chain joins TRBV11-2 to TRBJ2-1; 10 bases fit TRBD2. Trimming removed 2 bases from V and 8 bases from J; junction bases left unmatched: 9. Per germline, CDR1 SGHAT and CDR2 FQNNGV. The CDR3 length is 16 residues. In DNA form, the CDR3 reads TGTGCCAGCAGCTTATACCCTAGCGGGAGCAGCGATGAGCAGTTCTTC. This gives the protein CASSLYPSGSSDEQFF. The variable domain in full, completed from reference TRBV11-2 and TRBJ2-1, reads EAGVAQSPRYKIIEKRQSVAFWCNPISGHATLYWYQQILGQGPKLLIQFQNNGVVDDSQLPKDRFSAERLKGVDSTLKIQPAKLEDSAVYLCASSLYPSGSSDEQFFGPGTRLTVL.

The rearrangement links TRBV29-1 to TRBJ2-6; no firm D call. There are 16 residues in the CDR3. The germline CDR1 and CDR2 sequences are SQVTM and ANQGSEA. The V end lost 5 bases, the J end lost 4 bases, and 18 bases lay between the germline ends. DNA of the CDR3: TGCAGCGTTCCATTCCCTCACAGTTTGGGGGCCAACGTCCTGACTTTC. Its translation is CSVPFPHSLGANVLTF.

In regard to this clonotype: Germline and junction disagree at one end, which may indicate a read error. The genes are TRBV12-3 or TRBV12-4 and TRBJ2-3; D is unresolved. CDR3 length equals 12 residues. The CDR3 nucleotides read TGTGTCAGCAGTTTAGTACCAGATACGCAGTATTTT. Translating gives CVSSLVPDTQYF.

The chain employs TRBV9 and TRBJ2-3; 7 nucleotides match TRBD1. Per germline, CDR1 SGDLS and CDR2 YYNGEE. V was pared by 1 base and J by 6 bases, with 14 bases of the junction left unmatched. The CDR3 loop spans 17 amino acids. CDR3 nucleotides: TGTGCCAGCAGCGTAAGGGGACAGCAAGTGATCGCGGATACGCAGTATTTT. It specifies CASSVRGQQVIADTQYF.

This clonotype was seen more than once but under ten times. This sequence joins TRBV5-1 and TRBJ2-7, with 7 bases fitting TRBD1. J gave up 3 bases and V 1 base, and 7 bases lay outside the gene matches. This CDR3 spans 15 amino acids. CDR1 is SGHRS, CDR2 YFSETQ, per germline. The CDR3, as DNA: TGCGCCAGCAGCTTGATCCCAGGGGGAAACTACGAGCAGTACTTC. Translated, it gives CASSLIPGGNYEQYF.

Concerning this clonotype itself: A much larger clone lies a single base off, so this may be a read error. The V and J genes are TRBV28 and TRBJ2-7; 9 bases line up with TRBD2. The CDR3 loop spans 15 amino acids. The J segment lost 1 base and the V segment lost 4 bases, leaving 5 bases of the junction unmatched. Germline V lookup: CDR1 MDHEN, CDR2 SYDVKM. Written as DNA, the CDR3 is TGTGCCAGCAGTTCGACGACTAGCGGTTCCTACGAGCAGTACTTC. This sequence encodes CASSSTTSGSYEQYF.

The rearrangement joins TRBV30 to TRBJ1-2; D unclear. Germline V gives CDR1 GTSNPN, CDR2 SVGIG (reference sequence). The CDR3 extends over 12 amino acids. The V end lost 8 bases, the J end lost 4 bases, and 14 bases lay between the germline ends. CDR3 loop: CARAREGYGYTF. In DNA form, the CDR3 reads TGTGCCAGGGCCCGGGAGGGCTATGGCTACACCTTC.

Concerning this clonotype itself: A clone one base away is much larger, so this may be a read error. The V call is TRBV6-1, the J call TRBJ1-1, with D perhaps matching TRBD1 (6 bases). CDR3 length: 14 residues. V lost 6 bases and J lost 2, with 13 bases in between. CDR1 is MNHNS and CDR2 is SASEGT in the germline V gene. CDR3 bases: TGTGCCAGCAGCTTCGTGGGGGCAAACACTGAAGCTTTCTTT. The encoded protein is CASSFVGANTEAFF.

V usage is TRBV4-3 and J usage is TRBJ2-3, with unresolved D. Trimming removed 3 bases at V and 1 base at J, with 17 bases between. CDR1 is LGHNA, CDR2 YSLEER, per germline. The CDR3 sequence is 17 residues long. CDR3 loop: CASSHDGPGERTDTQYF. The CDR3 region has the DNA TGCGCCAGCAGCCATGATGGTCCTGGCGAACGCACAGATACGCAGTATTTT.

This clonotype was observed at least ten times. The chain links TRBV29-1 to TRBJ2-7; no reliable D call. The CDR3 contains 14 residues. V shed 2 bases and J shed 2 bases, with 13 bases lying between them. CDR1 is SQVTM, CDR2 ANQGSEA, per germline. DNA for the CDR3: TGCAGCGTTGAAAAAGATGGCACCACCTACGAGCAGTACTTC. Translated: CSVEKDGTTYEQYF.

A single count supports this clonotype. A much larger clonotype is one base distant, so this may be a read error. This chain uses TRBV12-3 or TRBV12-4 with TRBJ2-7; possible D gene TRBD2, 5 bases. The CDR3 extends over 15 amino acids. CDR3 protein: CASSFSSGSSYKQYF. Written as DNA, the CDR3 is TGTGCCAGCAGTTTTTCAAGCGGTAGCTCCTACAAGCAGTACTTC.

The rearrangement links TRBV14 to TRBJ2-1, with D possibly TRBD1 on 6 matching bases. CDR3 length: 13 amino acids. V was pared by 5 bases and J by 8 bases, with 13 bases between. CDR1 is SGHDN, CDR2 FVKESK, per germline. The DNA for the CDR3 is TGTGCCAGCAGCAAGAACCACAGGGATGAGCAGTTCTTC. Translated, it gives CASSKNHRDEQFF.

Remarks on this clonotype: A read error may explain this, as a much larger clone is one base away. In this CDR3 the conserved last residue, phenylalanine or tryptophan, is missing, so a read error is likely. The V gene is TRBV6-5, the J gene TRBJ2-2; TRBD2 might be the D (6 bases). There are 16 residues in the CDR3. Trimming pared 2 bases from V and 2 bases from J, leaving 12 bases between. Germline CDR1 and CDR2: MNHEY and SVGAGI. The CDR3 region is CASSYGSGHNTGELFI. The CDR3 DNA follows: TGTGCCAGCAGTTACGGAAGCGGGCATAACACCGGGGAGCTGTTTATT.

The chain is built from TRBV6-1 and TRBJ2-7, with D perhaps matching TRBD1 (5 bases). The germline V gene has CDR1 MNHNS and CDR2 SASEGT. The CDR3 runs 14 residues. Trimming removed 6 bases from V and 5 bases from J, with 17 bases in between. The CDR3 here is CASSVNRNLDEQYF. The CDR3 region has the DNA TGTGCCAGCAGCGTGAACAGGAATCTAGACGAGCAGTACTTC.

Comment on this clonotype: Germline and junction disagree at one end, which may indicate a read error. The chain is built from TRBV4-1 and TRBJ1-3; perhaps TRBD1 as D (6 bases). This CDR3 comprises 17 residues. Germline V gene sequence: CDR1 MGHRA, CDR2 YSYEKL. This CDR3 is CASSQIRTAGSGNIIYF. The DNA of the CDR3 is TGTGCCAGCAGCCAAATTCGGACAGCGGGCTCTGGAAACATCATATATTTT.

Concerning this clonotype: A much larger clone lies one base from this, so it may be a read error. The V gene is TRBV6-2 or TRBV6-3, the J gene TRBJ2-1; 7 bases line up with TRBD1. CDR1 is MNHEY and CDR2 is SVGEGT in the germline V gene. The CDR3 totals 11 residues. DNA of the CDR3: TGTGCCGGCAGCAACAGGGGTCTCGAGTTCTTC. Amino acids: CAGSNRGLEFF.

This rearrangement joins TRBV5-4 to TRBJ2-1; 12 bases agree with TRBD2. V lost 3 bases to trimming and J lost 9 bases; unmatched junction nucleotides: 10. The germline CDR1 and CDR2 sequences are SGHNT and YYREEE (reference sequence). This CDR3 region has 16 residues. CDR3 residues: CASSSRASGRAGEQFF. Here the CDR3 DNA reads TGTGCCAGCAGCTCCCGGGCTAGCGGGAGGGCCGGTGAGCAGTTCTTC.